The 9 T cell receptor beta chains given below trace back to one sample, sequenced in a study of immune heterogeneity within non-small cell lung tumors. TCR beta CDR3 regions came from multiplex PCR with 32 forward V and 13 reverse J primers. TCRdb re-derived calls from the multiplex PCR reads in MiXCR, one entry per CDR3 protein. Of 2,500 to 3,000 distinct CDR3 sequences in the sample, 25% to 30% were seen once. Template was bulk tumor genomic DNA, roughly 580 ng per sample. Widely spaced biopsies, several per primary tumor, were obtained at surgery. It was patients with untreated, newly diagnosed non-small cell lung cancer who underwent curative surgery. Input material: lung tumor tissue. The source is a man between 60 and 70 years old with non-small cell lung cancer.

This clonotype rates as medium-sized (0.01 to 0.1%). The CDR3 DNA follows: TGTGCCAGCAGTTTAGCGAGGACAAGGGGTAATCAGCCCCAGCATTTT. It translates to CASSLARTRGNQPQHF. The J gene is TRBJ1-5, the V gene TRBV28; a possible D gene is TRBD1 (5 bases). This CDR3 region has 16 residues. Germline V CDR1 and CDR2: MDHEN, SYDVKM. Deletions cut 2 bases from V and 4 bases from J, with 15 bases between.

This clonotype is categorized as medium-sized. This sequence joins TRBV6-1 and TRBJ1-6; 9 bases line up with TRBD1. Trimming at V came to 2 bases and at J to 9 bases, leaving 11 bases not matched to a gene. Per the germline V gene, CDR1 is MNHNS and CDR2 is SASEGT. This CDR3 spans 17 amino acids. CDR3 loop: CASSEPWWTGAVSPLHF. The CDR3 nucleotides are TGTGCCAGCAGTGAACCCTGGTGGACAGGGGCAGTTTCACCCCTCCACTTT.

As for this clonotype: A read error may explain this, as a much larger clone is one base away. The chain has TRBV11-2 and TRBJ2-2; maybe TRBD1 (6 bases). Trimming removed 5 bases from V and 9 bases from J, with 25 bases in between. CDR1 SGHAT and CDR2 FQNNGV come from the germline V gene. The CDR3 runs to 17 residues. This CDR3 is CASSPMGAGRGARELFF. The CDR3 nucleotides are TGTGCCAGCAGCCCCATGGGGGCAGGCCGAGGGGCCAGGGAGCTGTTTTTT. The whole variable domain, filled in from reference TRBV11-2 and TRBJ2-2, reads EAGVAQSPRYKIIEKRQSVAFWCNPISGHATLYWYQQILGQGPKLLIQFQNNGVVDDSQLPKDRFSAERLKGVDSTLKIQPAKLEDSAVYLCASSPMGAGRGARELFFGEGSRLTVL.

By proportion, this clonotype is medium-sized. The CDR3 DNA reads as TGCAGTGCTAGAGATCCAAGTTCTGCGCTAGCGACCTACAATGAGCAGTTCTTC. Protein sequence: CSARDPSSALATYNEQFF. The rearrangement uses TRBV20-1 and TRBJ2-1; perhaps TRBD2 as D (6 bases). The CDR3 is 18 amino acids. V was pared by 0 bases and J by 2 bases, with 20 bases between. Germline V CDR1 and CDR2: DFQATT, SNEGSKA (reference sequence).

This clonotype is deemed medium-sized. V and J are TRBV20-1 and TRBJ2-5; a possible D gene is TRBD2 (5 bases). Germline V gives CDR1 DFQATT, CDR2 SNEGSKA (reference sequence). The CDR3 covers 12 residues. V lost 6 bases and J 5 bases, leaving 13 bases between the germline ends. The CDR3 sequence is CSATLGGETQYF. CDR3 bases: TGCAGTGCCACACTAGGTGGGGAGACCCAGTACTTC.

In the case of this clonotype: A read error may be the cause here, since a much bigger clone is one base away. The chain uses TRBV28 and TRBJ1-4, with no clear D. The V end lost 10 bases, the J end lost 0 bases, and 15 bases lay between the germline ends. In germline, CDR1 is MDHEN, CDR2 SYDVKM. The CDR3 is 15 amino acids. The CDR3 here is CANNQVGTTNEKLFF. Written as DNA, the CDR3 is TGTGCCAACAACCAAGTGGGGACAACTAATGAAAAACTGTTTTTT.

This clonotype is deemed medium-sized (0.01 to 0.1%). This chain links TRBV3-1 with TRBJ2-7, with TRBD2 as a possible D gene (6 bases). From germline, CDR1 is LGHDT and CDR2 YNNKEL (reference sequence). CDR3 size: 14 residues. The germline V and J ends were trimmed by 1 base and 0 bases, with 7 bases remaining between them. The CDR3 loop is CASSQAGDSYEQYF. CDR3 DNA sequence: TGTGCCAGCAGCCAAGCGGGAGACTCCTACGAGCAGTACTTC.

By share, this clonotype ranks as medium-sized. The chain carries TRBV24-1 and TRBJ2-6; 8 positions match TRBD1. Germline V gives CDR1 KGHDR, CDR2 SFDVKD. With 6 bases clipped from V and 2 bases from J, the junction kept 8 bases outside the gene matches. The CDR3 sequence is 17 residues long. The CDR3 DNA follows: TGTGCCACCAGTAGGACAGGGTCCCCAACTGGGGCCAACGTCCTGACTTTC. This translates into CATSRTGSPTGANVLTF.

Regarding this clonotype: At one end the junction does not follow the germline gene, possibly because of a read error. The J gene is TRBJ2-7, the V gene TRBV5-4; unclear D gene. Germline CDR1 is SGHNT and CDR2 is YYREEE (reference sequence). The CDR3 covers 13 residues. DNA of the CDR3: TGTGCCAGCAGCTCCCCTCAAGGCTACGAGAAGTACTTC. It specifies CASSSPQGYEKYF.